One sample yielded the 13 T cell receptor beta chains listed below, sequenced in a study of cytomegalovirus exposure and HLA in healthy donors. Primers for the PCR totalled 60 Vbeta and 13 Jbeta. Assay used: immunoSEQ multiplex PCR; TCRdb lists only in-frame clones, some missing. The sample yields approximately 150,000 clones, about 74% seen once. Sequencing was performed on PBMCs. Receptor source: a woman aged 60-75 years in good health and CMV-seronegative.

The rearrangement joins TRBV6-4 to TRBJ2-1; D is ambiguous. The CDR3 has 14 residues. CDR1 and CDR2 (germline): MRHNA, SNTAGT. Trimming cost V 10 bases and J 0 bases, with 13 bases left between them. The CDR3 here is CATLKSSSYNEQFF. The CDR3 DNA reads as TGTGCCACCCTAAAGTCTAGCTCCTACAATGAGCAGTTCTTC.

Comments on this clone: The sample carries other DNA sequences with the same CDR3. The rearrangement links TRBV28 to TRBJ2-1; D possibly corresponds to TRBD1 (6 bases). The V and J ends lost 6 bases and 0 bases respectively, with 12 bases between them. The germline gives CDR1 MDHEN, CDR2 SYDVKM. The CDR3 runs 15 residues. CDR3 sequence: CASSLGGSSYNEQFF. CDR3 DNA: TGTGCCAGCAGCCTAGGGGGAAGCTCCTACAATGAGCAGTTCTTC.

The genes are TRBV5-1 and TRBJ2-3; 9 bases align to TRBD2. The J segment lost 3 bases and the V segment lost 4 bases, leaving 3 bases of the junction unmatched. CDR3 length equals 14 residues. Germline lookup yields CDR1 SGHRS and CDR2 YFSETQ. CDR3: CASSRLAVTDTQYF. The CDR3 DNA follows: TGCGCCAGCAGCCGACTAGCGGTAACAGATACGCAGTATTTT.

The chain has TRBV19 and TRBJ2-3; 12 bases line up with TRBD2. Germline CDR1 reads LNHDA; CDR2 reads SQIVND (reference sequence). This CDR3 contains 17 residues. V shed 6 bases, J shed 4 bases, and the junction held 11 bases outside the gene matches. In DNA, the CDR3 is TGTGCCAGTAGCCGAGGGGCTAGCGGGAGGGCCGCAGATACGCAGTATTTT. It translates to CASSRGASGRAADTQYF.

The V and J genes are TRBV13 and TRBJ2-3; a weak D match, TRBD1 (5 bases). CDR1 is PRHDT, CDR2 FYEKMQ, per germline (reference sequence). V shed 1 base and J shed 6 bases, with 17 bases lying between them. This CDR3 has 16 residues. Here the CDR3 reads CASSLVGRVKLDTQYF. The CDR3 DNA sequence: TGTGCCAGCAGCTTAGTAGGCAGGGTGAAGTTGGATACGCAGTATTTT.

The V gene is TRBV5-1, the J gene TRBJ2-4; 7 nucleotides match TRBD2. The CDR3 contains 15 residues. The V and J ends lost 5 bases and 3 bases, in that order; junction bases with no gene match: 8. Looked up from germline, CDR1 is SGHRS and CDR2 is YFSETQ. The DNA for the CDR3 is TGCGCCAGCAGGGAGGGCGGGAGCGTCAAAAACATTCAGTACTTC. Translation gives CASREGGSVKNIQYF.

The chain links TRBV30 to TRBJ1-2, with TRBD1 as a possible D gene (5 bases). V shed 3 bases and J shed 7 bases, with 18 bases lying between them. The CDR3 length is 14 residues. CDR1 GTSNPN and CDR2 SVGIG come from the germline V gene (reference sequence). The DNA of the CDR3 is TGTGCCTGGAGATGGGGAAGGGGCTTAGTTGGCTACACCTTC. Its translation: CAWRWGRGLVGYTF.

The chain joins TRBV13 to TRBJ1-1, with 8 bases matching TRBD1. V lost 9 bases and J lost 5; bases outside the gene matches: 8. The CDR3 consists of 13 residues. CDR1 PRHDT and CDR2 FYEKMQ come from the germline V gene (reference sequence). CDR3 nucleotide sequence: TGTGCCAGTCGTTCAGGGGGCCGGACTGAAGCTTTCTTT. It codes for CASRSGGRTEAFF.

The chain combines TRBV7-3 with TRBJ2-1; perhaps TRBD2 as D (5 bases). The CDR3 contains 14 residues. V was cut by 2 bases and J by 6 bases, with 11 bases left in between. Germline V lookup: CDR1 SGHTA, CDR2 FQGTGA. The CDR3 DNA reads TGTGCCAGCAGCTTAGGCCCGGGGATCAATGAGCAGTTCTTC. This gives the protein CASSLGPGINEQFF. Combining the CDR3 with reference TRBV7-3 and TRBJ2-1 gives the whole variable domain GAGVSQTPSNKVTEKGKYVELRCDPISGHTALYWYRQSLGQGPEFLIYFQGTGAADDSGLPNDRFFAVRPEGSVSTLKIQRTERGDSAVYLCASSLGPGINEQFFGPGTRLTVL.

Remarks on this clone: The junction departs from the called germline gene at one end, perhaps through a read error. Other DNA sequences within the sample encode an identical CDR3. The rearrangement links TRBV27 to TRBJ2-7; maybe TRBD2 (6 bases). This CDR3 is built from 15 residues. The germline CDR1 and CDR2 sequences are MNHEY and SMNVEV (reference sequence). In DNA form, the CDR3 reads TGCGCCAGCAGTTTAGACGGGGGAATAACCTACGAGCAGTACTTC. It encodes CASSLDGGITYEQYF.

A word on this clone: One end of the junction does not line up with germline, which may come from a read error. The CDR3 sequence: CASSIRGGTGNTIYF. The CDR3 DNA sequence: TGTGCCAGCAGTATTAGAGGAGGGACTGGAAACACCATATATTTT. The chain carries TRBV19 and TRBJ1-3, with unresolved D. The CDR3 sequence is 15 residues long. Germline V gives CDR1 LNHDA, CDR2 SQIVND (reference sequence).

The CDR3 is CSVEDLVLRRPLADGYTF. DNA of the CDR3: TGCAGCGTTGAAGATTTGGTGCTCCGGAGGCCCTTGGCCGATGGCTACACCTTC. The chain links TRBV29-1 to TRBJ1-2; D remains ambiguous. This CDR3 is 18 amino acids long. Trimming removed 0 bases from V and 6 bases from J, with 26 bases in between. Germline V CDR1 and CDR2: SQVTM, ANQGSEA.

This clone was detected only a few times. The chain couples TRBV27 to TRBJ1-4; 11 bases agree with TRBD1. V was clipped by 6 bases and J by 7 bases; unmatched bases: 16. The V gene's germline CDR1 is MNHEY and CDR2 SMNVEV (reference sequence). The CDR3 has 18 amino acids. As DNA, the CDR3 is TGTGCCAGCAGCCGAGGCACACCGGGACAGGGGGACGGTGAAAAACTGTTTTTT. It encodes CASSRGTPGQGDGEKLFF.